Shown below are 8 T cell receptor beta chains from a single sample sequenced in a study of cytomegalovirus exposure and HLA in healthy donors. This PCR relied on a set of 60 Vbeta primers and 13 Jbeta primers. The assay was immunoSEQ multiplex PCR, and TCRdb's table has in-frame clones only and misses some. The sample contains 180,000 or so clones, over 65% of which appear only once. Sequencing was performed on PBMCs. These receptors were taken from a man aged 18 to 35 in good health and CMV-seronegative.

The J gene is TRBJ2-5, the V gene TRBV13; 9 nucleotides line up with TRBD2. The CDR3 spans 16 residues. V lost 5 bases, J lost 5 bases, and 12 bases stayed unmatched. CDR1 PRHDT and CDR2 FYEKMQ come from the germline V gene (reference sequence). The CDR3 sequence: CASSPGMLAGAETQYF. DNA for the CDR3: TGTGCCAGCAGCCCAGGAATGTTAGCGGGAGCTGAGACCCAGTACTTC.

This rearrangement joins TRBV30 to TRBJ2-5; weak D call: TRBD2 (6 bases). Trimming took off 2 bases at V and 5 bases at J, with 21 bases between the two ends. The CDR3 sequence is 16 residues long. Germline CDR1 and CDR2: GTSNPN and SVGIG (reference sequence). The CDR3 reads CAWSRRGLRSTETQYF. The CDR3 DNA reads TGTGCCTGGAGTCGCCGGGGGTTAAGGTCCACGGAGACCCAGTACTTC.

This chain links TRBV25-1 with TRBJ1-1; 11 bases agree with TRBD1. Germline trimming cut 5 bases from V and 5 bases from J; bases unmatched to any gene: 7. The CDR3 consists of 15 residues. The germline gives CDR1 MGHDK, CDR2 SYGVNS. In DNA, the CDR3 is TGTGCCAGCAGTTGGACAGGGGGCGGTGGGACTGAAGCTTTCTTT. It specifies CASSWTGGGGTEAFF.

As to this clone: The sample carries other DNA sequences with the same CDR3. The genes are TRBV7-3 and TRBJ2-1; unclear D gene. CDR3 length equals 13 residues. The germline V and J ends were trimmed by 8 bases and 2 bases, with 10 bases remaining between them. CDR1 and CDR2 (germline): SGHTA, FQGTGA. As DNA, the CDR3 is TGTGCCAGCTCTCTTACGGCCTACAATGAGCAGTTCTTC. Translation: CASSLTAYNEQFF.

This chain joins TRBV9 and TRBJ1-2; perhaps TRBD1 as D (5 bases). This CDR3 spans 13 amino acids. V lost 0 bases to trimming and J lost 8 bases, with 11 bases between them. Germline V lookup: CDR1 SGDLS, CDR2 YYNGEE. CDR3 loop: CASSVGQGWGYTF. In DNA form, the CDR3 reads TGTGCCAGCAGCGTAGGGCAGGGCTGGGGCTACACCTTC. The full variable domain, with the rest looked up from reference TRBV9 and TRBJ1-2, is DSGVTQTPKHLITATGQRVTLRCSPRSGDLSVYWYQQSLDQGLQFLIQYYNGEERAKGNILERFSAQQFPDLHSELNLSSLELGDSALYFCASSVGQGWGYTFGSGTRLTVV.

The J gene is TRBJ1-2, the V gene TRBV18, with D possibly matching TRBD1 (6 bases). V lost 6 bases, J lost 3 bases, and 20 bases lay in between. Germline-derived CDR1 and CDR2 are KGHSH and LQKENI. CDR3 length: 16 residues. CDR3 region: CASSPTGPLLDYGYTF. The CDR3 DNA is TGTGCCAGCTCCCCGACAGGACCCCTTCTAGACTATGGCTACACCTTC.

This sequence joins TRBV18 and TRBJ2-5; 12 bases fit TRBD1. The CDR3 sequence is 16 residues long. Germline V lookup: CDR1 KGHSH, CDR2 LQKENI. V lost 0 bases to trimming and J lost 9 bases; unmatched junction nucleotides: 8. CDR3 loop: CASSPPNRDRGRAQYF. DNA for the CDR3: TGTGCCAGCTCACCACCGAACCGGGACAGGGGGCGAGCCCAGTACTTC.

This chain joins TRBV19 and TRBJ2-7, with 7 bases matching TRBD1. Per germline, CDR1 LNHDA and CDR2 SQIVND (reference sequence). V was clipped by 4 bases and J by 3 bases; unmatched bases: 6. The CDR3 is made up of 14 amino acids. CDR3 amino acids: CASSNRDRFYEQYF. CDR3 sequence (DNA): TGTGCCAGTAGTAACCGGGACAGATTCTACGAGCAGTACTTC.